The 15 T cell receptor beta chains below all came from one sample that was sequenced in a study of liver allograft versus peripheral blood T cells. Study-level background: Repertoires of T cell receptors in transplanted livers were compared with recipients' peripheral blood repertoires.

TCRdb re-called the reads through MiXCR, storing one row per CDR3 protein. The sample consists of about 6,000 distinct CDR3 sequences, roughly 15% of them appearing once. These receptors all stem from a human patient who had a liver transplant. Some T cells here may be from the graft donor.

There are a few counts of this clonotype. The V gene is TRBV27, the J gene TRBJ2-7; 11 nucleotides align to TRBD2. The CDR3 is 20 amino acids. Germline loops: CDR1 MNHEY, CDR2 SMNVEV (reference sequence). The J segment lost 0 bases and the V segment lost 4 bases, leaving 17 bases of the junction unmatched. DNA for the CDR3: TGTGCCAGCAGTTCGACTTCGGGACTAGCGGACCCTCAGAGCTCCTACGAGCAGTACTTC. Residues: CASSSTSGLADPQSSYEQYF.

This clonotype is termed medium-sized. The chain joins TRBV19 to TRBJ1-2; D might be TRBD1 (6 bases). Trimming removed 9 bases from V and 6 bases from J, with 26 bases in between. The CDR3 consists of 16 residues. CDR1 and CDR2 (germline): LNHDA, SQIVND (reference sequence). Written as DNA, the CDR3 is TGTGCCAGCACGACGACAGGTTGGGGTGAAGGTGATGGCTACACCTTC. Its translation: CASTTTGWGEGDGYTF.

At least ten counts were recorded for this clonotype. This chain links TRBV27 with TRBJ2-7; 9 bases match TRBD1. V lost 5 bases and J lost 3; bases outside the gene matches: 11. Germline values: CDR1 MNHEY, CDR2 SMNVEV (reference sequence). The CDR3 is made up of 16 amino acids. CDR3 loop: CASSPSRGDRDYEQYF. In DNA, the CDR3 is TGTGCCAGCAGTCCCAGTAGGGGGGACAGGGACTACGAGCAGTACTTC.

This chain joins TRBV28 and TRBJ2-1; 7 bases are shared with TRBD2. CDR1 is MDHEN, CDR2 SYDVKM, per germline. The CDR3 is 16 amino acids. V shed 5 bases and J 0 bases; nucleotides not matched to a gene: 7. CDR3 nucleotide sequence: TGTGCCAGCAGTCCCCTCGGCGGGAGCTCCTACAATGAGCAGTTCTTC. It codes for CASSPLGGSSYNEQFF.

Ten or more counts support this clonotype. The chain employs TRBV7-9 and TRBJ2-7; 8 positions agree with TRBD1. Per germline, CDR1 SEHNR and CDR2 FQNEAQ (reference sequence). CDR3 length equals 12 residues. V lost 4 bases to trimming and J lost 7 bases; unmatched junction nucleotides: 3. The CDR3 loop reads CASSSTGVEQYF. DNA of the CDR3: TGTGCCAGCAGCTCGACAGGGGTTGAGCAGTACTTC.

The chain links TRBV3-1 to TRBJ1-1; 8 positions agree with TRBD1. The V gene end was trimmed by 2 bases and the J gene end by 3 bases; junction bases not matched to a gene: 8. The CDR3 sequence is 16 residues long. Germline V CDR1 and CDR2: LGHDT, YNNKEL (reference sequence). In DNA, the CDR3 is TGTGCCAGCAGCCAAACCCCAGGGGGCGAGGACACTGAAGCTTTCTTT. The encoded protein is CASSQTPGGEDTEAFF.

By share of the sample, this clonotype is medium-sized. This sequence joins TRBV19 and TRBJ2-2; tentative D call: TRBD2 (6 bases). Trimming took 6 bases from V and 0 from J, leaving 14 bases between them. Germline V gene data show CDR1 as LNHDA and CDR2 as SQIVND (reference sequence). This CDR3 has 16 residues. The CDR3 bases are TGTGCCAGTAGCGACACCGGGACTTCGAACACCGGGGAGCTGTTTTTT. As protein: CASSDTGTSNTGELFF.

In the case of this clonotype: A far larger clone is one nucleotide away, so this likely arose from a read error. The rearrangement joins TRBV6-6 to TRBJ2-1; D is uncertain. Germline V lookup: CDR1 MNHNY, CDR2 SVGAGI (reference sequence). V dropped 2 bases and J dropped 10 bases, with 9 bases sitting between them. This CDR3 contains 12 residues. CDR3 nucleotides: TGTGCCAGCAGTTACACCCCGTACGAGCAGTTCTTC. Translated, it gives CASSYTPYEQFF.

In its sample, this clonotype was seen many times. J is TRBJ2-1 and V is TRBV6-1; D uncertain. CDR1 is MNHNS, CDR2 SASEGT, per germline. The CDR3 is made up of 17 amino acids. V shed 7 bases and J shed 4 bases, with 23 bases lying between them. CDR3 nucleotides: TGTGCCAGCACTAACAGCCCAGCAGGAGTGGGTTACAATGAGCAGTTCTTC. As protein: CASTNSPAGVGYNEQFF.

The rearrangement uses TRBV18 and TRBJ2-7; D possibly uses TRBD1 or TRBD2 (7 bases each). This CDR3 has 16 amino acids. Germline V lookup: CDR1 KGHSH, CDR2 LQKENI. V was trimmed by 6 bases and J by 2 bases, leaving 20 bases between them. The CDR3 nucleotides read TGTGCCAGCTCGACTAACAGGGGAGGGGGGGCCTACGAGCAGTACTTC. This gives the protein CASSTNRGGGAYEQYF.

Comment on this clonotype: A much bigger clone sits one base away, suggesting this may be a read error. The V gene is TRBV11-3, the J gene TRBJ2-3; 7 bases match TRBD1. The V segment lost 5 bases and the J segment 0 bases; nucleotides outside the gene matches: 2. Per germline, CDR1 SGHNT and CDR2 YENEEA. This CDR3 has 14 amino acids. The CDR3: CASSRDSSTDTQYF. In DNA, the CDR3 is TGTGCCAGCAGCCGGGACAGCAGCACAGATACGCAGTATTTT.

This clonotype is medium-sized within its sample. The DNA of the CDR3 is TGTGCCAGCAGCCCCCGGTACGCCGGGGAGCTGTTTTTT. Protein sequence: CASSPRYAGELFF. This sequence joins TRBV5-4 and TRBJ2-2; D is unclear. The CDR3 spans 13 residues. V lost 4 bases to trimming and J lost 6 bases, with 10 bases between them. From germline, CDR1 is SGHNT and CDR2 YYREEE (reference sequence).

This clonotype was picked up many times. The genes are TRBV20-1 and TRBJ2-1; no clear D gene. Trimming shortened V by 0 bases and J by 6 bases, and 12 bases separated the two germline ends. The CDR3 is 14 amino acids. Germline CDR1 DFQATT, CDR2 SNEGSKA (reference sequence). The CDR3 DNA reads TGCAGTGCTAGAGAAGAAGGCACCGGCAATGAGCAGTTCTTC. It translates to CSAREEGTGNEQFF.

A single count supports this clonotype. The chain carries TRBV20-1 and TRBJ2-7; 7 nucleotides agree with TRBD1. In germline, CDR1 is DFQATT, CDR2 SNEGSKA (reference sequence). The CDR3 has 13 amino acids. J was trimmed by 0 bases and V by 5 bases; bases with no gene match: 4. In nucleotides, the CDR3 is TGCAGTGCTTCGGACAGGAGCTCCTACGAGCAGTACTTC. The encoded protein is CSASDRSSYEQYF.

In its sample, this clonotype is medium-sized. The chain recombines TRBV6-6 with TRBJ1-2, with D uncertain. Trimming stripped 2 bases from V and 2 bases from J, with 6 bases between. There are 13 residues in the CDR3. In germline, CDR1 is MNHNY, CDR2 SVGAGI (reference sequence). The CDR3 DNA is TGTGCCAGCAGTTACGGTCCGAACTATGGCTACACCTTC. Translated: CASSYGPNYGYTF.